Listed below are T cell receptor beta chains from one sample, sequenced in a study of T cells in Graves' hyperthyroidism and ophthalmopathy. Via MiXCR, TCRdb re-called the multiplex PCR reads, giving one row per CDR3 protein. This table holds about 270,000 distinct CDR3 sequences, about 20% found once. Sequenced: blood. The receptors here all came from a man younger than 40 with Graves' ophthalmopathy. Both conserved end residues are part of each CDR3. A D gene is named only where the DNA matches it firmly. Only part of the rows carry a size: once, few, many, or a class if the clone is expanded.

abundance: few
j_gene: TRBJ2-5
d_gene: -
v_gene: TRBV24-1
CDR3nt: TGTGCCACCCGCTTTCCCGCCAATCGGACAGCGAAGTACTTC
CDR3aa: CATRFPANRTAKYF

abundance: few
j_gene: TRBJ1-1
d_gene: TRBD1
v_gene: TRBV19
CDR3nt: TGTGCCAGTAGCGTCGACAGGGACACTGAAGCTTTCTTT
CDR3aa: CASSVDRDTEAFF

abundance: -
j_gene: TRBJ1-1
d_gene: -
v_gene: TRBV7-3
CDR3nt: TGTGCCAGCAGCCGACGCGGGGGCACTGAAGCTTTCTTT
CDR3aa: CASSRRGGTEAFF

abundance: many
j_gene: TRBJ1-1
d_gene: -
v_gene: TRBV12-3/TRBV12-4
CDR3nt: TGTGCCAGCAGTTTAGTTCCGACGAACACTGAAGCTTTCTTT
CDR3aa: CASSLVPTNTEAFF

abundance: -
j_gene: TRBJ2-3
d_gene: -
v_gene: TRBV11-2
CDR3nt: TGTGCCAGCAGCTTCCCCCTCGAGGGGAGCACAGATACGCAGTATTTT
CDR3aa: CASSFPLEGSTDTQYF

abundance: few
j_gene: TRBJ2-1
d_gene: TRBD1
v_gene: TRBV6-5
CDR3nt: TGTGCCAGCAGTTACTTCGCTGACAGGGGGGTTTACAATGAGCAGTTCTTC
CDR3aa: CASSYFADRGVYNEQFF

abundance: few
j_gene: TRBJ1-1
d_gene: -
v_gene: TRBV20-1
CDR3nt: TGCAGTCTCGGTCGGAACACTGAAGCTTTCTTT
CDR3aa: CSLGRNTEAFF

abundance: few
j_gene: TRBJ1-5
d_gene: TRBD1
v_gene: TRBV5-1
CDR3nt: TGCGCCAGCAGCTTGACGGCCCAGGACAGGGGGAGTCAGCCCCAGCATTTT
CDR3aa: CASSLTAQDRGSQPQHF

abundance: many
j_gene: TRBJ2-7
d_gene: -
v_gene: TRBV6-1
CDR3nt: TGTGCCAGCAGTGGGGATTGGAACCTCTACGAGCAGTACTTC
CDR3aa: CASSGDWNLYEQYF

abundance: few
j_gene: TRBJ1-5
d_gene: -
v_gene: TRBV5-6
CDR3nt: TGTGCCAGCAGCTTCTCGAGTCGGGACGGGTATCAGCCCCAGCATTTT
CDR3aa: CASSFSSRDGYQPQHF

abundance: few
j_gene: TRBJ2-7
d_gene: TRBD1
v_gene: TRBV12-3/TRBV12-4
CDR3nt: TGTGCCAGCAACGGACAGGGGGCAAAGTACGAGCAGTACTTC
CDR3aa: CASNGQGAKYEQYF

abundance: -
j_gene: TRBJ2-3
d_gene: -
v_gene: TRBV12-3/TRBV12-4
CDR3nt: TGTGCCAGCAGTTTTGTCAGGGGACACACAGATACGCAGTATTTT
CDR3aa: CASSFVRGHTDTQYF

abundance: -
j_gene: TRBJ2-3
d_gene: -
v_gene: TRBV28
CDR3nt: TGTGCCAGCAGTCCATCGCGCCCTAGCACAGATACGCAGTATTTT
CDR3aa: CASSPSRPSTDTQYF

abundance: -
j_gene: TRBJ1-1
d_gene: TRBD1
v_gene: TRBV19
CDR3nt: TGTGCCAGTAGTATAGCGCCACAGGGGAAGTTGACTGAAGCTTTCTTT
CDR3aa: CASSIAPQGKLTEAFF

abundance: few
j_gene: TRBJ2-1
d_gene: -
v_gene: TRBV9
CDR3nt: TGTGCCAGCAGCGTAGAAACAGGGCCCTACAATGAGCAGTTCTTC
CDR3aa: CASSVETGPYNEQFF

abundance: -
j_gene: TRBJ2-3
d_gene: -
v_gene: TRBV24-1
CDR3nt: TGTGCCACCAGTGACCCAGCGGGCCTTAGGACAGATACGCAGTATTTT
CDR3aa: CATSDPAGLRTDTQYF

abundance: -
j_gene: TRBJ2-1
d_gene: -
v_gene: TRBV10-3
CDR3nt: TGTGCCATCAGTGAACGGCCCAATGAGCAGTTCTTC
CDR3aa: CAISERPNEQFF

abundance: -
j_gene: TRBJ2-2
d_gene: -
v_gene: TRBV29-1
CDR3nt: TGCAGCGTTGAAGGAGACCGACGGAAGAACACCGGGGAGCTGTTTTTT
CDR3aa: CSVEGDRRKNTGELFF

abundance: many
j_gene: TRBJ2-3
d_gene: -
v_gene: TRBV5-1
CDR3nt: TGCGCCAGCAGTCACTCTAGCAGTAGCACAGATACGCAGTATTTT
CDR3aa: CASSHSSSSTDTQYF

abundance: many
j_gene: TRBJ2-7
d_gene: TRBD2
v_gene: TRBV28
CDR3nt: TGTGCCAGCAGTGGACTAGCGGGAGTGGGCAAGCAGTACTTC
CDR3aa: CASSGLAGVGKQYF

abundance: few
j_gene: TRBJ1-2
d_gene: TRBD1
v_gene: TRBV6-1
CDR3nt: TGTGCCAGCAGAGAGGGGGCGGGTGGCTACACCTTC
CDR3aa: CASREGAGGYTF

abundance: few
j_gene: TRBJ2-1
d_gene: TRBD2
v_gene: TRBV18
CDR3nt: TGTGCCAGCTCACCACCGTCCCTAGCGACGGGAGGTATCTATGAGCAGTTCTTC
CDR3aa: CASSPPSLATGGIYEQFF

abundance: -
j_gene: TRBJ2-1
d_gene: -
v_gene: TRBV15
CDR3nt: TGTGCCACCAGCAGCGGCTACAATGAGCAGTTCTTC
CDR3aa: CATSSGYNEQFF

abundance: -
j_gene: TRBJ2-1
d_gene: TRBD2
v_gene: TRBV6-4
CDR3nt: TGTGCCAGCAGTGAGGGTCTAGCGGGAGAGGTCGATGAGCAGTTCTTC
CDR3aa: CASSEGLAGEVDEQFF

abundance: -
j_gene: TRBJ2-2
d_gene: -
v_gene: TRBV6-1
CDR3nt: TGTGCCAGCAGACGAACAGGGAGAGACACCGGGGAGCTGTTTTTT
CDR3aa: CASRRTGRDTGELFF

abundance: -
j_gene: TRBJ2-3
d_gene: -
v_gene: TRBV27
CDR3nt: TGTGCCAGCAGTGCGAATCGGGTCACAGATACGCAGTATTTT
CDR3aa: CASSANRVTDTQYF

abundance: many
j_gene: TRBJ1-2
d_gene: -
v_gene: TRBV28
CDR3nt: TGTGCCAGCAGCGAGGCACTAAGGGGGGCTAACTATGGCTACACCTTC
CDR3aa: CASSEALRGANYGYTF

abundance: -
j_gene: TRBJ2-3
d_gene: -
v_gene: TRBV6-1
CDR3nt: TGTGCCAGCAGTGATCTCTTGGGCCGAGATACGCAGTATTTT
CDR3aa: CASSDLLGRDTQYF

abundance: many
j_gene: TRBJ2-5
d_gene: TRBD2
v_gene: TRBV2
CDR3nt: TGTGCCAGCGTAAAGCGGGAGGTGTCGGTGGGGGACCAGTACTTC
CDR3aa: CASVKREVSVGDQYF

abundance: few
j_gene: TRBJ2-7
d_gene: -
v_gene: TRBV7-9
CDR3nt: TGTGCCAGCGCGGCCACGGAGGCAGGACACTACGAGCAGTACTTC
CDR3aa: CASAATEAGHYEQYF

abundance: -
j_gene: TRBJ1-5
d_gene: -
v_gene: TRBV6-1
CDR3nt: TGTGCCAGCAGCCGGGCCTCGAAACCCGACGGCAATCAGCCCCAGCATTTT
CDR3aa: CASSRASKPDGNQPQHF

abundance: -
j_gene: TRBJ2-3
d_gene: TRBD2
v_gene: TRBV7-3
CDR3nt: TGTGCCAGCAGCCTCCTGGCTGGCGGGAGGGCGGGTAGGACAGATACGCAGTATTTT
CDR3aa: CASSLLAGGRAGRTDTQYF

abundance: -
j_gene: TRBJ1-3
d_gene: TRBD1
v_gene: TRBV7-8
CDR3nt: TGTGCCAGCAGCCAACAGGGGGCACCTGGAAACACCATATATTTT
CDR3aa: CASSQQGAPGNTIYF

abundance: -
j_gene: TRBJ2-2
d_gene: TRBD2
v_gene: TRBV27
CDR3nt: TGTGCCAGCAGTTTATCGGGGACTAGCGGGAGGAGGGACACCGGGGAGCTGTTTTTT
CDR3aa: CASSLSGTSGRRDTGELFF

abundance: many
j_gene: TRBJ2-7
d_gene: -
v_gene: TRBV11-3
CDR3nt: TGTGCCAGCAGCTTAGGACAGCCAGCCTACGAGCAGTACTTC
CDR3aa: CASSLGQPAYEQYF

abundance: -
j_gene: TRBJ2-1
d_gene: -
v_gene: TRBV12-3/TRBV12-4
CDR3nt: TGTGCCAGCAGTCCCGGGATGGGTTTGGAGCAGTTCTTC
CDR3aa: CASSPGMGLEQFF

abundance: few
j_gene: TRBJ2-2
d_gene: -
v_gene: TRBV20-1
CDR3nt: TGCAGTGCTAGAGCGGGCGGGCTGCGAGACACCGGGGAGCTGTTTTTT
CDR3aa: CSARAGGLRDTGELFF

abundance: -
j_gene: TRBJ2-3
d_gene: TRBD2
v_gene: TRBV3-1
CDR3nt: TGTGCCAGCAGCCAAGGGACAGGGGGGACTAGCGGGAGTGTAAAGTATTTT
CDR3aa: CASSQGTGGTSGSVKYF

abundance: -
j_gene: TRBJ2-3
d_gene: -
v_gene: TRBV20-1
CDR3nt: TGCAGTGCTAGCTTGCGCGGGACTTTCACAGATACGCAGTATTTT
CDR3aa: CSASLRGTFTDTQYF

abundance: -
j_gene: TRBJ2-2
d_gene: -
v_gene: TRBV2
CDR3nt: TGTGCCAGCAGCCTCCCCCGAGTGAACACCGGGGAGCTGTTTTTT
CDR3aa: CASSLPRVNTGELFF

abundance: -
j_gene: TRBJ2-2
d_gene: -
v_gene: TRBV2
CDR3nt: TGTGCCAGCAGTACCGGGACTCCGATCGGGGAGCTGTTTTTT
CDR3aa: CASSTGTPIGELFF

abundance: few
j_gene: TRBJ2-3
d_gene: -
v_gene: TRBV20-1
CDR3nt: TGCAGTGCTAGAGATGTGGAGAATTTATATACGCAGTATTTT
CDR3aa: CSARDVENLYTQYF

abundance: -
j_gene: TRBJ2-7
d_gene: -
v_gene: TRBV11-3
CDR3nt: TGTGCCAGCAGCTTAGAGTACGGGTCCTACGAGCAGTACTTC
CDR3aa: CASSLEYGSYEQYF

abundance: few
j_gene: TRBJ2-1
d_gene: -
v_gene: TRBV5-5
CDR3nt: TGTGCCAGCAGCCCGGGACTCGCCTACAATGAGCAGTTCTTC
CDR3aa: CASSPGLAYNEQFF

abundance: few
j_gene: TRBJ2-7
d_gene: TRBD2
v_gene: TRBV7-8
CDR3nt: TGTGCCAGCAGCGTCCGGGGGGACTACTACGAGCAGTACTTC
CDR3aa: CASSVRGDYYEQYF

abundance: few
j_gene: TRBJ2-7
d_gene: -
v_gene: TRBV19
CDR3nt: TGTGCCAGTAGTATAGGGCTCCCCTCCTACGAGCAGTACTTC
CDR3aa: CASSIGLPSYEQYF

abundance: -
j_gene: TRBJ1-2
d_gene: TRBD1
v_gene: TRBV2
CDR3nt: TGTGCCAGCGTTACAGGGGGCTCTGGCTACACCTTC
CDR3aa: CASVTGGSGYTF

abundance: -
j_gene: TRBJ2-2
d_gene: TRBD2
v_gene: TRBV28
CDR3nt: TGTGCCAGCAGTCAGCGGGCGGCGGGAGGGCCCAACGGGGAGCTGTTTTTT
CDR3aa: CASSQRAAGGPNGELFF

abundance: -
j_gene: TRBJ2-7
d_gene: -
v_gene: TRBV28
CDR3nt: TGTGCCAGCAGTACCCGACCCGACTACGAGCAGTACTTC
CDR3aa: CASSTRPDYEQYF

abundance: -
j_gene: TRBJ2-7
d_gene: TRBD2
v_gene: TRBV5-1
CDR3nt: TGCGCCAGCAGCTCCCCGGGACTAGCGGGAGCCCTGGACCCCTACGAGCAGTACTTC
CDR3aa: CASSSPGLAGALDPYEQYF

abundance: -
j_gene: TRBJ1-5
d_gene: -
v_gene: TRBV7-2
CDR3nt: TGTGCCAGCAGCGTCGGGTGTAGCAATCAGCCCCAGCATTTT
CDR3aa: CASSVGCSNQPQHF

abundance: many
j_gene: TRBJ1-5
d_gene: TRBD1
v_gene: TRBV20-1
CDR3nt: TGCAGTGCTAGGCCGGGACAGGGCAATCAGCCCCAGCATTTT
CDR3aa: CSARPGQGNQPQHF